Below, 14 T cell receptor beta chains from the same sample are listed, as sequenced in a study of blood T cell repertoires in COVID-19. Assay used: immunoSEQ multiplex PCR; TCRdb lists only in-frame clones, some missing. The sample yields approximately 150,000 clones, more than 70% seen once. The sample consisted of peripheral blood. These receptors were taken from a man aged 60 to 75 with acute or convalescent COVID-19.

In nucleotides, the CDR3 is TGCGCCAGCAGCTGGGGACAGGGAAAAACTAACACTGAAGCTTTCTTT. It specifies CASSWGQGKTNTEAFF. The chain employs TRBV5-1 and TRBJ1-1; 9 nucleotides agree with TRBD1. The germline V gene encodes CDR1 SGHRS and CDR2 YFSETQ. The length of the CDR3 is 16 residues. After removal of 3 bases from V and 2 bases from J, the junction contained 8 bases not matched to a gene. Full variable domain (missing parts from reference TRBV5-1 and TRBJ1-1): KAGVTQTPRYLIKTRGQQVTLSCSPISGHRSVSWYQQTPGQGLQFLFEYFSETQRNKGNFPGRFSGRQFSNSRSEMNVSTLELGDSALYLCASSWGQGKTNTEAFFGQGTRLTVV.

The J gene is TRBJ2-7, the V gene TRBV19; TRBD1 aligns across 10 bases. Per the germline V gene, CDR1 is LNHDA and CDR2 is SQIVND (reference sequence). This CDR3 region has 14 residues. V trimming: 5 bases; J trimming: 2 bases; junction bases outside the gene matches: 3. The CDR3, as DNA: TGTGCCAGTAGTCGGGACAGGGGTCCCTACGAGCAGTACTTC. Protein product: CASSRDRGPYEQYF.

The count of this clone is one. The chain joins TRBV19 to TRBJ2-2; D is possibly TRBD2 (5 bases). The V and J ends lost 5 bases and 4 bases respectively, with 17 bases between them. CDR3 length: 16 amino acids. Germline CDR1 reads LNHDA; CDR2 reads SQIVND (reference sequence). The CDR3 loop is CASSSSGRISTGELFF. CDR3 bases: TGTGCCAGTAGTTCGAGCGGACGGATAAGCACCGGGGAGCTGTTTTTT.

This rearrangement joins TRBV29-1 to TRBJ1-1; D might be TRBD1 (5 bases). Germline V gene lookup returns CDR1 SQVTM and CDR2 ANQGSEA. V shed 5 bases and J shed 6 bases, with 13 bases lying between them. The CDR3 is 12 amino acids. In DNA form, the CDR3 reads TGCAGCGTTCTTGAGCGGGGCCCTGAAGCTTTCTTT. Residues: CSVLERGPEAFF.

V gene TRBV7-9 combines with J gene TRBJ2-3; 11 bases fit TRBD2. This CDR3 comprises 15 residues. Germline V gives CDR1 SEHNR, CDR2 FQNEAQ (reference sequence). Unmatched junction bases numbered 6, after V lost 5 bases and J lost 5 bases. The CDR3 loop is CASSPLAGAKDTQYF. The CDR3 nucleotides are TGTGCCAGCAGCCCACTAGCGGGAGCGAAAGATACGCAGTATTTT.

This chain connects TRBV7-6 to TRBJ2-7; the match to TRBD1 covers 9 bases. Trimming took 1 base from V and 2 from J; bases not matched to a gene: 6. This CDR3 is built from 16 residues. CDR1 and CDR2 (germline): SGHVS, FNYEAQ. The CDR3 spells CASSLGRDREPYEQYF. In DNA, the CDR3 is TGTGCCAGCAGCTTAGGAAGGGACAGGGAACCCTACGAGCAGTACTTC.

The chain is built from TRBV5-4 and TRBJ1-2; D is undetermined. Germline assignment: CDR1 SGHNT and CDR2 YYREEE (reference sequence). V shed 7 bases and J shed 8 bases, with 12 bases lying between them. The CDR3 covers 11 residues. CDR3 sequence (DNA): TGTGCCAGCTTTGGAGGGCTGGGCTACACCTTC. Amino acids: CASFGGLGYTF.

DNA of the CDR3: TGTGCCAGCTCACAGCCGGGACAGGACTCCTACGAGCAGTACTTC. It codes for CASSQPGQDSYEQYF. The chain has TRBV18 and TRBJ2-7, with 8 positions matching TRBD1. The CDR3 loop spans 15 amino acids. V trimming: 4 bases; J trimming: 0 bases; junction bases outside the gene matches: 5. The V gene's germline CDR1 is KGHSH and CDR2 LQKENI. The full variable domain, its missing parts supplied by reference TRBV18 and TRBJ2-7, is NAGVMQNPRHLVRRRGQEARLRCSPMKGHSHVYWYRQLPEEGLKFMVYLQKENIIDESGMPKERFSAEFPKEGPSILRIQQVVRGDSAAYFCASSQPGQDSYEQYFGPGTRLTVT.

V usage is TRBV2 and J usage is TRBJ2-1; TRBD2 agrees at 8 bases. The length of the CDR3 is 16 residues. Trimming cost V 5 bases and J 6 bases; bases outside gene matches: 12. The germline CDR1 and CDR2 sequences are SNHLY and FYNNEI. CDR3 sequence: CASSPSGTRIFNEQFF. CDR3 coding DNA: TGTGCCAGCAGTCCATCCGGGACTAGGATCTTCAATGAGCAGTTCTTC. Variable domain in full (rest from reference TRBV2 and TRBJ2-1): EPEVTQTPSHQVTQMGQEVILRCVPISNHLYFYWYRQILGQKVEFLVSFYNNEISEKSEIFDDQFSVERPDGSNFTLKIRSTKLEDSAMYFCASSPSGTRIFNEQFFGPGTRLTVL.

The chain joins TRBV27 to TRBJ1-5, with D unclear. The CDR3 extends over 14 amino acids. Germline CDR1 reads MNHEY; CDR2 reads SMNVEV (reference sequence). Trimming stripped 6 bases from V and 0 bases from J, with 9 bases between. In DNA, the CDR3 is TGTGCCAGCAGCCACAGAGATAGCAATCAGCCCCAGCATTTT. This gives the protein CASSHRDSNQPQHF.

The chain recombines TRBV5-1 with TRBJ1-1; 7 nucleotides line up with TRBD1. V was clipped by 4 bases and J by 5 bases; unmatched bases: 11. The germline V gene has CDR1 SGHRS and CDR2 YFSETQ. CDR3 length equals 15 residues. CDR3 bases: TGCGCCAGCAGCCCATGGACAGGAACGGGGACTGAAGCTTTCTTT. Translated, it gives CASSPWTGTGTEAFF.

The chain carries TRBV11-2 and TRBJ2-1; 10 nucleotides line up with TRBD2. Germline trimming cut 0 bases from V and 8 bases from J; bases unmatched to any gene: 10. The CDR3 extends over 17 amino acids. Per the germline V gene, CDR1 is SGHAT and CDR2 is FQNNGV. CDR3 bases: TGTGCCAGCAGCTTAGACCACGGTCTAGCGGGGGTTTATGAGCAGTTCTTC. As protein: CASSLDHGLAGVYEQFF.

The chain is built from TRBV6-1 and TRBJ1-1, with D uncertain. V lost 2 bases, J lost 6 bases, and 7 bases lay in between. In germline, CDR1 is MNHNS, CDR2 SASEGT. CDR3 size: 12 residues. The CDR3 region is CASSELGPEAFF. In DNA, the CDR3 is TGTGCCAGCAGTGAACTGGGCCCTGAAGCTTTCTTT.

The rearrangement joins TRBV24-1 to TRBJ2-5; 8 bases fit TRBD2. The ends lost 3 bases at V and 4 bases at J; junction bases unmatched: 9. This CDR3 contains 16 residues. CDR1 and CDR2 from the germline V gene are KGHDR and SFDVKD. DNA of the CDR3: TGTGCCACCAGTGATCCAAGGGGGGGGACTAGAGAGACCCAGTACTTC. It translates to CATSDPRGGTRETQYF.